The T cell receptor (beta chain) described here comes from a study of shared clonotypes between healthy human individuals. Study as a whole: Ranging from 18 to 49 in age, donors were two women and three men.

General study findings and limits: Represented genetic and exposure-history diversity was restricted by having few donors.

Comment on this clone: No antigen is known for it.

Authors' analysis steps: Because ImmunoSEQ provided only junction sequences with no quality scores, the filtering differed. Libraries were prepared by immunoSEQ multiplex PCR; TCRdb keeps only in-frame clonotypes and omits some of them. V and J calls and clone size come straight from that table; D and trimming were deduced from the DNA. The sample includes nearly 750,000 clones, roughly 72% seen only once; the top ten take roughly 1.8%. Donors, without exception, were Caucasian adults residing in Nashville, Tennessee. Sequenced sample: memory CD4+ T cells sorted from blood. Subset described: CD45RA-negative fraction. This TCR was sampled from a woman aged 25 to 39 in good health.

The CDR3 sequence: CASSYSKRGEAFF. The CDR3 nucleotides read TGTGCCAGCAGTTACTCGAAACGGGGTGAAGCTTTCTTT. The rearrangement joins TRBV6-6 to TRBJ1-1; D remains ambiguous. V was shortened by 0 bases and J by 7 bases, with 9 bases between the two germline ends. Germline V gene lookup returns CDR1 MNHNY and CDR2 SVGAGI (reference sequence). This CDR3 comprises 13 residues.